This T cell receptor (beta chain) was documented in a study of blood T cells in healthy people across ages. Ranging in age from about 6 to 100, the donors were healthy Caucasian individuals from Russia. Study-wide results and caveats: Age showed a roughly linear inverse relationship with TCR beta diversity per million T cells.

As concerns this clonotype: Its antigen is not known.

CDR3 size: 14 residues. V dropped 5 bases and J dropped 5; count of bases not matched to a gene: 9. Germline CDR1 SGHTA, CDR2 FQGNSA. A second PCR, run for about 7 to 11 cycles, used a sample-barcoded 5' primer plus a J-beta primer mix. MiXCR was run by TCRdb on the 5' RACE reads, yielding one entry per CDR3 protein. The table records roughly 900,000 distinct CDR3 sequences, around 49% of them present only once. The TCR sequence derives from a man in his thirties or forties in good health. Sequenced: blood. The gene calls are TRBV7-2 and TRBJ2-7; TRBD1 agrees at 7 bases. Here the CDR3 reads CASSLPNRGHEQYF. In DNA, the CDR3 is TGTGCCAGCAGCCTACCCAACAGGGGCCACGAGCAGTACTTC.